This entry is about one T cell receptor beta chain. As yet, its antigen is unknown. The assay was immunoSEQ multiplex PCR, and TCRdb's table has in-frame clones only and misses some. Of around 53,000 clones in the sample, approximately 75% were seen once. The data were obtained in a study of OX40 agonist ivuxolimab in advanced cancers. Study-wide context: Ivuxolimab is an agonistic anti-OX40 (CD134) antibody, and patients were treated with it. Study observations and caveats: Compared with others, partial responders at 0.1-3.0 mg/kg displayed clonal expansion among the lowest. Also present in some nonresponders was a low level of normalized T-cell clonal expansion.

Peripheral blood came from all dose cohorts at three timepoints. The source is an adult with an advanced solid tumor such as melanoma, head and neck, liver or kidney cancer. Here the sequenced sample was CD4+ or CD8+ T cells sorted from blood, taken in a trial of the OX40 agonist ivuxolimab.

The CDR3 loop is CASSLDGGVQNTEAFF. CDR3 in DNA: TGTGCCAGCAGCTTAGATGGAGGGGTCCAGAACACTGAAGCTTTCTTT. The chain couples TRBV7-6 to TRBJ1-1; the D gene is possibly TRBD1 (5 bases). The CDR3 has 16 residues. The germline V gene encodes CDR1 SGHVS and CDR2 FNYEAQ. V was cut by 1 base and J by 1 base, with 13 bases left in between.